What follows are 5 T cell receptor beta chains derived from one specimen sequenced in a study of control samples from healthy donors and cancer patients. Repertoires were generated with immunoSEQ multiplex PCR, while TCRdb's copy carries only in-frame clones and drops some. The repertoire holds some 150,000 clones, with roughly nine tenths as singletons. The sequencing input was blood. These receptors were collected from a man aged 18 to 35 in good health.

This clone was seen only a few times. The rearrangement uses TRBV19 and TRBJ1-5; the D is unclear. The CDR3 runs 18 residues. Germline lookup yields CDR1 LNHDA and CDR2 SQIVND (reference sequence). V shed 4 bases and J shed 0 bases, with 19 bases lying between them. The CDR3 sequence is CASSKKTAGTYSNQPQHF. The CDR3, as DNA: TGTGCCAGTAGTAAAAAAACGGCAGGAACGTATAGCAATCAGCCCCAGCATTTT.

The chain links TRBV10-3 to TRBJ2-7; 11 nucleotides line up with TRBD2. Trimming took 2 bases from V and 3 from J; bases not matched to a gene: 6. Germline lookup yields CDR1 ENHRY and CDR2 SYGVKD. The CDR3 is 16 residues long. The CDR3 nucleotides are TGTGCCATCAGTGAGATGGGGCTAGCGGGGGGCTACGAGCAGTACTTC. Translated, it gives CAISEMGLAGGYEQYF.

This rearrangement joins TRBV10-3 to TRBJ1-1, with D perhaps TRBD1 (6 bases). The germline V and J ends were trimmed by 0 bases and 4 bases, with 12 bases remaining between them. Germline values: CDR1 ENHRY, CDR2 SYGVKD. The CDR3 runs 15 residues. The CDR3 loop is CAISESQGMSTEAFF. DNA of the CDR3: TGTGCCATCAGTGAGTCCCAGGGGATGAGCACTGAAGCTTTCTTT.

This rearrangement joins TRBV6-5 to TRBJ1-2, with D unresolved. Trimming cost V 2 bases and J 8 bases, with 15 bases left between them. CDR1 and CDR2 from the germline V gene are MNHEY and SVGAGI. This CDR3 is 14 amino acids long. The CDR3 DNA reads TGTGCCAGCAGTTACGATGGCACAGCCCAAGGCTACACCTTC. Translating it yields CASSYDGTAQGYTF.

This clone has just one count. The chain carries TRBV7-9 and TRBJ1-4; 8 nucleotides line up with TRBD1. J was trimmed by 7 bases and V by 5 bases; bases with no gene match: 6. This CDR3 comprises 14 residues. Germline V lookup: CDR1 SEHNR, CDR2 FQNEAQ (reference sequence). This CDR3 is CASSPQGAGEKLFF. The CDR3 coding sequence is TGTGCCAGCAGCCCGCAGGGGGCGGGTGAAAAACTGTTTTTT.